Below are 15 T cell receptor beta chains sequenced from a single sample in a study of CD8 T cells in Susac syndrome. With random hexamers, roughly 0.5 to 1 ug RNA was reverse transcribed. A single record per CDR3 protein comes from TCRdb applying MiXCR to the immunoSEQ multiplex PCR reads. The repertoire holds about 90,000 distinct CDR3 sequences, approximately 92% seen once, with around 0.3% in the top ten. Material: CD8+ T cells from PBMCs. The receptor set was obtained from a human donor in good health.

The chain uses TRBV12-3 or TRBV12-4 and TRBJ2-1; the match to TRBD2 covers 8 bases. V lost 5 bases, J lost 7 bases, and 13 bases stayed unmatched. The CDR3 is made up of 16 amino acids. In DNA, the CDR3 is TGTGCCAGCAGTCCCGCGGGGAGCGGGGGCCGGAATGAGCAGTTCTTC. Translated: CASSPAGSGGRNEQFF.

This chain connects TRBV2 to TRBJ2-1; TRBD2 matches at 7 bases. Germline loops: CDR1 SNHLY, CDR2 FYNNEI. The CDR3 consists of 16 residues. The junction had 14 bases not matched to a gene; V was cut back by 8 bases and J by 4 bases. DNA for the CDR3: TGTGCCAGCGTTGGCCGAGGACTAGAGGCTTACAATGAGCAGTTCTTC. Residues: CASVGRGLEAYNEQFF.

The count of this clonotype is one. The rearrangement links TRBV5-1 to TRBJ2-7; TRBD1 agrees at 7 bases. Trimming at V came to 1 base and at J to 0 bases, leaving 4 bases not matched to a gene. The CDR3 extends over 15 amino acids. CDR1 and CDR2 from the germline V gene are SGHRS and YFSETQ. Here the CDR3 reads CASSLTTGSSYEQYF. The CDR3 bases are TGCGCCAGCAGCTTGACGACAGGGAGCTCCTACGAGCAGTACTTC.

The J gene is TRBJ2-7, the V gene TRBV6-5, with 8 nucleotides matching TRBD2. The CDR3 has 15 amino acids. V trimming: 3 bases; J trimming: 5 bases; junction bases outside the gene matches: 9. Germline CDR1 reads MNHEY; CDR2 reads SVGAGI. This chain's CDR3 is CASSYRTSKRNEQYF. Written as DNA, the CDR3 is TGTGCCAGCAGTTATCGGACTAGCAAACGGAACGAGCAGTACTTC.

On this clonotype itself: A clone one base away is much larger, so this may be a read error. This rearrangement joins TRBV5-6 to TRBJ2-7; 11 bases agree with TRBD1. Germline values: CDR1 SGHDT, CDR2 YYEEEE. Losses at the gene ends were 2 bases for V and 5 bases for J; bases not matched to a gene: 3. The CDR3 totals 14 residues. As DNA, the CDR3 is TGTGCCAGCAGCTTCGGACAGGGGGCGGACGAGCAGTACTTC. Amino acids: CASSFGQGADEQYF. Complete variable domain (other parts from reference TRBV5-6 and TRBJ2-7): DAGVTQSPTHLIKTRGQQVTLRCSPKSGHDTVSWYQQALGQGPQFIFQYYEEEERQRGNFPDRFSGHQFPNYSSELNVNALLLGDSALYLCASSFGQGADEQYFGPGTRLTVT.

The chain has TRBV11-2 and TRBJ2-5; the D gene is possibly TRBD2 (5 bases). Per germline, CDR1 SGHAT and CDR2 FQNNGV. This CDR3 has 15 amino acids. The germline V and J ends were trimmed by 0 bases and 2 bases, with 10 bases remaining between them. CDR3 in amino acids: CASSLEAAGQETQYF. Here the CDR3 DNA reads TGTGCCAGCAGCTTAGAAGCCGCGGGTCAAGAGACCCAGTACTTC.

This chain uses TRBV20-1 with TRBJ1-6; D gene unclear. The CDR3 spans 14 residues. V was pared by 2 bases and J by 7 bases, with 12 bases between. The germline gives CDR1 DFQATT, CDR2 SNEGSKA (reference sequence). CDR3 coding DNA: TGCAGTGCTAGATGGCCGCGGGAGAATTCACCCCTCCACTTT. Translated, it gives CSARWPRENSPLHF.

This chain connects TRBV7-9 to TRBJ2-5, with 8 positions matching TRBD1. With 3 bases clipped from V and 2 bases from J, the junction kept 11 bases outside the gene matches. CDR3 length equals 17 residues. The germline V gene encodes CDR1 SEHNR and CDR2 FQNEAQ (reference sequence). The CDR3 nucleotides read TGTGCCAGCAGCTTCTTAAGGGGGACAGGCTCACAAGAGACCCAGTACTTC. Amino acid sequence: CASSFLRGTGSQETQYF.

The CDR3 reads CATSETGTGDGYTF. For the CDR3, the DNA is TGTGCCACCAGCGAGACCGGGACAGGGGATGGCTACACCTTC. J is TRBJ1-2 and V is TRBV15, with TRBD1 matching 10 bases. This CDR3 has 14 amino acids. Germline assignment: CDR1 LNHNV and CDR2 YYDKDF (reference sequence). V dropped 5 bases and J dropped 6; count of bases not matched to a gene: 6.

The chain uses TRBV20-1 and TRBJ1-2; 7 positions match TRBD1. The CDR3 spans 14 residues. Germline CDR1 is DFQATT and CDR2 is SNEGSKA (reference sequence). V shed 0 bases, J shed 3 bases, and the junction held 4 bases outside the gene matches. The CDR3 here is CSARDLTGDYGYTF. The DNA of the CDR3 is TGCAGTGCTAGAGATCTCACAGGGGACTATGGCTACACCTTC.

DNA for the CDR3: TGCAGTGCTCCCGGAGGACCGAACACTGAAGCTTTCTTT. Its protein is CSAPGGPNTEAFF. This chain connects TRBV20-1 to TRBJ1-1; D is uncertain. CDR3 size: 13 residues. Trimming stripped 5 bases from V and 1 base from J, with 11 bases between. CDR1 DFQATT and CDR2 SNEGSKA come from the germline V gene (reference sequence).

V usage is TRBV27 and J usage is TRBJ1-2; D remains unclear. V shed 4 bases and J shed 6 bases, with 15 bases lying between them. This CDR3 region has 14 residues. Germline CDR1 reads MNHEY; CDR2 reads SMNVEV (reference sequence). The CDR3 protein is CASSSPGRIDGYTF. As DNA, the CDR3 is TGTGCCAGCAGTTCCCCCGGGAGGATCGATGGCTACACCTTC.

This clonotype has a single count. The chain joins TRBV5-1 to TRBJ2-7, with D perhaps TRBD2 (6 bases). Germline V gene sequence: CDR1 SGHRS, CDR2 YFSETQ. V lost 3 bases to trimming and J lost 2 bases, with 15 bases between them. CDR3 length equals 15 residues. The CDR3 DNA reads TGCGCCAGCAGCTGGGCGGCGGGGAAAACCTACGAGCAGTACTTC. Residues: CASSWAAGKTYEQYF.

The chain recombines TRBV12-3 or TRBV12-4 with TRBJ1-1; 10 bases agree with TRBD1. The trim removed 4 bases at V and 1 base at J, leaving 3 bases unmatched. This CDR3 contains 15 residues. The CDR3 DNA reads as TGTGCCAGCAGTTCCAGGGACAGGGGGAACACTGAAGCTTTCTTT. Amino acid sequence: CASSSRDRGNTEAFF.

This chain joins TRBV27 and TRBJ2-1; D call uncertain. Deletions cut 3 bases from V and 0 bases from J, with 9 bases between. Per the germline V gene, CDR1 is MNHEY and CDR2 is SMNVEV (reference sequence). The CDR3 runs 15 residues. CDR3 nucleotide sequence: TGTGCCAGCAGTTTGGATAGGGTCTCCTACAATGAGCAGTTCTTC. Its protein product is CASSLDRVSYNEQFF.